Shown below are 8 T cell receptor beta chains from a single sample sequenced in a study of shared clonotypes between healthy human individuals. The protocol was immunoSEQ multiplex PCR, while the TCRdb copy is restricted to in-frame clones and leaves out a portion. This table holds 2 million to 2.5 million clones, approximately 94% found once. CD8 cells regarded as naive lacked CD45RO, were positively chosen for CCR7, and omitted terminally differentiated effector memory CD45RA+ cells. Sequencing was carried out using naive CD8+ T cells sorted from blood. These receptors originate from a young man in good health.

The chain combines TRBV5-1 with TRBJ1-6; D unclear. The germline CDR1 and CDR2 sequences are SGHRS and YFSETQ. CDR3 length: 14 amino acids. Trimming left V 0 bases short and J 7 bases short, with 8 bases between. In DNA form, the CDR3 reads TGCGCCAGCAGCTTGGGATCGCCCAATTCACCCCTCCACTTT. Its protein is CASSLGSPNSPLHF. Together with reference TRBV5-1 and TRBJ1-6, the CDR3 gives the full variable domain: KAGVTQTPRYLIKTRGQQVTLSCSPISGHRSVSWYQQTPGQGLQFLFEYFSETQRNKGNFPGRFSGRQFSNSRSEMNVSTLELGDSALYLCASSLGSPNSPLHFGNGTRLTVT.

The chain recombines TRBV27 with TRBJ2-3; TRBD1 matches at 7 bases. The junction had 15 bases not matched to a gene; V was cut back by 8 bases and J by 7 bases. Germline loops: CDR1 MNHEY, CDR2 SMNVEV (reference sequence). This CDR3 is 15 amino acids long. The CDR3: CASRDSQGTWYTQYF. As DNA, the CDR3 is TGTGCCAGCCGCGACTCACAGGGGACCTGGTATACGCAGTATTTT.

V gene TRBV5-4 combines with J gene TRBJ1-2; D is unresolved. CDR1 and CDR2 from the germline V gene are SGHNT and YYREEE (reference sequence). Trimming pared 4 bases from V and 6 bases from J, leaving 7 bases between. CDR3 size: 11 residues. The CDR3 here is CASSAAHGYTF. CDR3 nucleotides: TGTGCCAGCAGCGCGGCACATGGCTACACCTTC. Together with reference TRBV5-4 and TRBJ1-2, the CDR3 gives the full variable domain: ETGVTQSPTHLIKTRGQQVTLRCSSQSGHNTVSWYQQALGQGPQFIFQYYREEENGRGNFPPRFSGLQFPNYSSELNVNALELDDSALYLCASSAAHGYTFGSGTRLTVV.

The chain links TRBV6-5 to TRBJ2-2; D remains ambiguous. Germline V gene data show CDR1 as MNHEY and CDR2 as SVGAGI. CDR3 length equals 12 residues. V lost 2 bases and J 8 bases, leaving 6 bases between the germline ends. CDR3 coding DNA: TGTGCCAGCAGTTACCGACGAGGGGAGCTGTTTTTT. The encoded protein is CASSYRRGELFF.

Note on this clone: The same CDR3 also results from other DNA sequences found in this sample. V and J are TRBV5-6 and TRBJ2-7; 7 bases are a match to TRBD1. Germline assignment: CDR1 SGHDT and CDR2 YYEEEE. The CDR3 is 14 amino acids. J lost 1 base, V lost 4 bases, and 5 bases had no gene match. The CDR3: CASSRDRGSYEQYF. DNA for the CDR3: TGTGCCAGCAGCCGGGACAGAGGATCCTACGAGCAGTACTTC.

CDR3 sequence: CASSSIAGTGEQYF. The CDR3 nucleotides are TGTGCCAGCAGTTCAATAGCGGGAACGGGTGAGCAGTACTTC. This chain uses TRBV28 with TRBJ2-7; 8 bases align to TRBD2. The CDR3 is 14 amino acids. CDR1 is MDHEN and CDR2 is SYDVKM in the germline V gene. Trimming cost V 4 bases and J 7 bases; bases outside gene matches: 9.

The V call is TRBV30, the J call TRBJ1-1, with a weak D call TRBD1 (5 bases). CDR1 and CDR2 (germline): GTSNPN, SVGIG (reference sequence). V lost 3 bases and J 4 bases, leaving 18 bases between the germline ends. There are 15 residues in the CDR3. Here the CDR3 reads CAWSGPGGGSTEAFF. Here the CDR3 DNA reads TGTGCCTGGAGCGGTCCGGGCGGGGGGTCCACTGAAGCTTTCTTT.

The V call is TRBV5-6, the J call TRBJ1-1; D unresolved. This CDR3 region has 17 residues. Germline CDR1 and CDR2: SGHDT and YYEEEE. Trimming removed 3 bases from V and 8 bases from J, with 26 bases in between. The CDR3 loop is CASSYEEGRVIITEAFF. CDR3 coding DNA: TGTGCCAGCAGCTATGAGGAAGGGAGGGTTATAATTACCGAAGCTTTCTTT.